The 27 T cell receptor beta chains below come from one sample, sequenced in a study of regulatory T cells in long-lasting Graves disease. The sample's time point: newly diagnosed GD, antithyroid drugs for less than 3 months. Following extraction of RNA from PBMCs, that RNA was used to make the TCR library. Libraries of TCR beta came from iRepertoire HTBI primers plus Arm-PCR of CDR3 regions. Each CDR3 protein gets one entry after TCRdb re-called the multiplex PCR reads with MiXCR. The repertoire has approximately 400,000 distinct CDR3 sequences, under 15% of them found once; the top ten carry 16%. The same data also went into a second study, on T cells in Graves' hyperthyroidism and ophthalmopathy.

The sequencing used peripheral blood mononuclear cells (PBMCs), collected at new diagnosis, from a patient treated with antithyroid drugs. Receptors originate from a woman aged 25 to 45 with Graves disease.

This clonotype occurred many times. The chain recombines TRBV7-8 with TRBJ1-5; no firm D call. This CDR3 has 14 amino acids. Trimming removed 1 base at V and 3 bases at J, with 7 bases between. The germline CDR1 and CDR2 sequences are SGHVS and FQNEAQ. CDR3 coding DNA: TGTGCCAGCAGCTTAGATGGCTTCAATCAGCCCCAGCATTTT. It specifies CASSLDGFNQPQHF. The variable domain in full, with the rest retrieved from reference TRBV7-8 and TRBJ1-5, is GAGVSQSPRYKVAKRGQDVALRCDPISGHVSLFWYQQALGQGPEFLTYFQNEAQLDKSGLPSDRFFAERPEGSVSTLKIQRTQQEDSAVYLCASSLDGFNQPQHFGDGTRLSIL.

This clonotype occurred many times. V usage is TRBV2 and J usage is TRBJ1-5; maybe TRBD1 (6 bases). V was cut by 6 bases and J by 4 bases, with 10 bases left in between. The length of the CDR3 is 13 residues. Germline V lookup: CDR1 SNHLY, CDR2 FYNNEI. CDR3 DNA: TGTGCCAGCAGGACAGGAGTAAATCAGCCCCAGCATTTT. It specifies CASRTGVNQPQHF.

This clonotype has just a few counts. The chain links TRBV27 to TRBJ1-2, with 9 bases identical to TRBD1. Germline V lookup: CDR1 MNHEY, CDR2 SMNVEV (reference sequence). Trimming cost V 0 bases and J 7 bases; bases outside gene matches: 3. The CDR3 consists of 14 residues. CDR3 sequence: CASSLSPDRGGYTF. CDR3 DNA: TGTGCCAGCAGTTTATCCCCGGACAGGGGTGGCTACACCTTC.

V is TRBV3-1 and J is TRBJ2-3, with D perhaps TRBD1 (6 bases). With 4 bases removed from V and 5 bases from J, the gap between germline ends came to 16 bases. Per the germline V gene, CDR1 is LGHDT and CDR2 is YNNKEL (reference sequence). CDR3 length equals 15 residues. CDR3 DNA sequence: TGTGCCAGCAGCCCAAACAGGGCCGTAGTAGATACGCAGTATTTT. It yields the protein CASSPNRAVVDTQYF.

The table lists this clonotype with many counts. This chain uses TRBV7-2 with TRBJ2-3; possibly TRBD1 for D (5 bases). The CDR3 sequence is 16 residues long. Germline V gives CDR1 SGHTA, CDR2 FQGNSA. Trimming took off 0 bases at V and 5 bases at J, with 15 bases between the two ends. CDR3 loop: CASSLAYPGGQDTQYF. The CDR3 nucleotides are TGTGCCAGCAGCTTAGCATACCCGGGCGGACAAGATACGCAGTATTTT.

The chain has TRBV29-1 and TRBJ1-2; D uncertain. The CDR3 has 13 amino acids. Trimming took 5 bases from V and 0 from J, leaving 10 bases between them. Looked up from germline, CDR1 is SQVTM and CDR2 is ANQGSEA. CDR3: CSVPPASNYGYTF. CDR3 DNA sequence: TGCAGCGTTCCCCCAGCTTCTAACTATGGCTACACCTTC.

At least ten counts were recorded for this clonotype. CDR3 sequence reads: CASSLEGGNQPQHF. The CDR3 nucleotides are TGTGCCAGCAGCTTGGAGGGAGGCAATCAGCCCCAGCATTTT. This chain connects TRBV12-3 or TRBV12-4 to TRBJ1-5; no definite D call. The CDR3 sequence is 14 residues long. Deletions cut 6 bases from V and 2 bases from J, with 11 bases between.

The V call is TRBV4-1, the J call TRBJ2-1; D is perhaps TRBD2 (5 bases). Germline assignment: CDR1 MGHRA and CDR2 YSYEKL. V dropped 4 bases and J dropped 5 bases, with 12 bases sitting between them. The CDR3 length is 14 residues. CDR3 DNA: TGCGCCAGCAGCCTCCCCGGACTCAACAATGAGCAGTTCTTC. This sequence encodes CASSLPGLNNEQFF.

This clonotype has at least ten counts. This chain connects TRBV3-1 to TRBJ2-7; no clear D gene. Trimming left V 4 bases short and J 3 bases short, with 10 bases between. CDR1 and CDR2 (germline): LGHDT, YNNKEL (reference sequence). The CDR3 has 13 amino acids. The CDR3 spells CASSRIHSYEQYF. The CDR3 bases are TGTGCCAGCAGCCGAATCCACAGCTACGAGCAGTACTTC.

This clonotype was recorded many times. The chain combines TRBV11-2 with TRBJ2-1; D is uncertain. This CDR3 contains 11 residues. Germline values: CDR1 SGHAT, CDR2 FQNNGV. Deletions cut 3 bases from V and 14 bases from J, with 11 bases between. The CDR3 protein is CASSFGQSEFF. The CDR3 coding sequence is TGTGCCAGCAGCTTTGGCCAGAGCGAGTTCTTC.

This clonotype was detected many times. V is TRBV11-2 and J is TRBJ2-7; no clear D gene. The CDR3 length is 13 residues. Germline CDR1 is SGHAT and CDR2 is FQNNGV. Deletions cut 0 bases from V and 8 bases from J, with 11 bases between. CDR3 sequence (DNA): TGTGCCAGCAGCTTAGAAGGACCGGCGCAGCAGTACTTC. Translated, it gives CASSLEGPAQQYF.

This clonotype has only a few counts. The chain has TRBV3-1 and TRBJ1-1, with a tentative D call TRBD1 (5 bases). CDR3 length: 14 amino acids. With 3 bases removed from V and 6 bases from J, the gap between germline ends came to 14 bases. From germline, CDR1 is LGHDT and CDR2 YNNKEL (reference sequence). The CDR3 DNA reads TGTGCCAGCAGCCAGGGGCGGGGGGACGCTGAAGCTTTCTTT. Translation: CASSQGRGDAEAFF. The whole variable domain, remainder taken from reference TRBV3-1 and TRBJ1-1, is DTAVSQTPKYLVTQMGNDKSIKCEQNLGHDTMYWYKQDSKKFLKIMFSYNNKELIINETVPNRFSPKSPDKAHLNLHINSLELGDSAVYFCASSQGRGDAEAFFGQGTRLTVV.

As concerns this clonotype: Given a much more abundant clone one base away, this may be a read error. The genes are TRBV7-9 and TRBJ2-5; D is ambiguous. Trimming removed 4 bases at V and 2 bases at J, with 11 bases between. Germline lookup yields CDR1 SEHNR and CDR2 FQNEAQ (reference sequence). The CDR3 runs 14 residues. The CDR3 DNA reads TGTGCCAGCAGCTCAACAAAGGAACAAGAGACCCAGTACTTC. Protein product: CASSSTKEQETQYF. Using reference TRBV7-9 and TRBJ2-5 for the parts outside the CDR3, the full variable domain is DTGVSQNPRHKITKRGQNVTFRCDPISEHNRLYWYRQTLGQGPEFLTYFQNEAQLEKSRLLSDRFSAERPKGSFSTLEIQRTEQGDSAMYLCASSSTKEQETQYFGPGTRLLVL.

This clonotype showed up many times. V is TRBV9 and J is TRBJ2-7; TRBD2 agrees at 11 bases. Germline V lookup: CDR1 SGDLS, CDR2 YYNGEE. This CDR3 contains 13 residues. V dropped 7 bases and J dropped 6; count of bases not matched to a gene: 6. CDR3 DNA: TGTGCCAGCGGTGGTCTAGCGGGAGGCGAGCAGTACTTC. This encodes CASGGLAGGEQYF.

Points on this clonotype: This may stem from a read error, because a much larger clone lies one nucleotide away. The chain uses TRBV2 and TRBJ2-1, with D tentatively TRBD2 (6 bases). The J call may not be correct, given that the DNA end is closer to TRBJ2-5. Germline CDR1 reads SNHLY; CDR2 reads FYNNEI. The CDR3 is 13 residues long. The CDR3 loop reads CASSVLAQKTQYF. CDR3 DNA: TGTGCCAGCAGTGTTCTAGCGCAAAAGACCCAGTACTTC.

This clonotype has just a few counts. The missing conserved phenylalanine or tryptophan at the end of this CDR3 makes a read error likely. The genes are TRBV7-9 and TRBJ2-1, with 7 nucleotides matching TRBD2. The CDR3 runs 13 residues. Germline CDR1 reads SEHNR; CDR2 reads FQNEAQ (reference sequence). The V and J ends lost 6 bases and 3 bases, in that order; junction bases with no gene match: 2. Here the CDR3 DNA reads TGTGCCAGCAGTACGGGGGGCTACAATGAGCAGTTCCTC. Its translation is CASSTGGYNEQFL.

This clonotype showed up just a few times. The chain links TRBV19 to TRBJ1-5; D is possibly TRBD1 (5 bases). V was trimmed by 5 bases and J by 5 bases, leaving 19 bases between them. This CDR3 region has 16 residues. Germline loops: CDR1 LNHDA, CDR2 SQIVND (reference sequence). The CDR3 nucleotides are TGTGCCAGTAGTCTACTCCCGGGGGGATCCGATCAGCCCCAGCATTTT. It yields the protein CASSLLPGGSDQPQHF.

This clonotype was detected ten times or more. The V gene is TRBV6-2 or TRBV6-3, the J gene TRBJ2-1; D gene uncertain. Germline V gene data show CDR1 as MNHEY and CDR2 as SVGEGT. The CDR3 runs to 17 residues. V dropped 5 bases and J dropped 3 bases, with 20 bases sitting between them. The CDR3 DNA sequence: TGTGCCAGCAGTACCGGTGGCGCGGCGAGACGCTACAATGAGCAGTTCTTC. It translates to CASSTGGAARRYNEQFF.

CDR3 residues: CASSQVPLAVQYNEQFF. The CDR3 region has the DNA TGCGCCAGCAGCCAAGTCCCACTAGCGGTCCAGTACAATGAGCAGTTCTTC. The chain uses TRBV4-1 and TRBJ2-1; 8 bases are a match to TRBD2. Looked up from germline, CDR1 is MGHRA and CDR2 is YSYEKL. CDR3 length: 17 amino acids. The ends lost 1 base at V and 4 bases at J; junction bases unmatched: 9.

The sample holds many counts of this clonotype. The rearrangement links TRBV2 to TRBJ2-1; D perhaps matches TRBD2 (6 bases). Germline loops: CDR1 SNHLY, CDR2 FYNNEI. Between the trimmed V and J ends, which lost 8 bases and 2 bases, there was a span of 13 bases. The CDR3 length is 14 residues. CDR3 nucleotide sequence: TGTGCCAGCCTCGGGAGCTCTCCCTACAATGAGCAGTTCTTC. Translating gives CASLGSSPYNEQFF.

This clonotype was counted many times. This chain joins TRBV9 and TRBJ2-5; 7 nucleotides match TRBD2. CDR1 and CDR2 (germline): SGDLS, YYNGEE. CDR3 length: 15 residues. Germline trimming cut 0 bases from V and 5 bases from J; bases unmatched to any gene: 7. Here the CDR3 DNA reads TGTGCCAGCAGCGTAGATTCGCGGGAGATCGAGACCCAGTACTTC. This encodes CASSVDSREIETQYF.

The chain couples TRBV14 to TRBJ1-2; 7 bases map to TRBD1. Germline lookup yields CDR1 SGHDN and CDR2 FVKESK. There are 16 residues in the CDR3. After removal of 4 bases from V and 6 bases from J, the junction contained 14 bases not matched to a gene. This chain's CDR3 is CASSRTRGGDSDGYTF. DNA for the CDR3: TGTGCCAGCAGCCGCACAAGGGGCGGGGACAGCGATGGCTACACCTTC.

The genes are TRBV13 and TRBJ2-3, with 11 bases aligning to TRBD2. Germline V gene lookup returns CDR1 PRHDT and CDR2 FYEKMQ (reference sequence). CDR3 length equals 20 residues. With V trimmed by 4 bases and J by 4 bases, 19 bases remained unmatched. The CDR3 sequence: CASSSPDTAELAGAADTQYF. The CDR3 DNA is TGTGCCAGCAGCTCCCCCGATACCGCAGAACTAGCGGGAGCGGCAGATACGCAGTATTTT.

This clonotype was counted ten times or more. The rearrangement uses TRBV11-2 and TRBJ1-2, with 11 positions matching TRBD1. The CDR3 runs 16 residues. Germline V gene data show CDR1 as SGHAT and CDR2 as FQNNGV. With V trimmed by 1 base and J by 8 bases, 9 bases remained unmatched. As DNA, the CDR3 is TGTGCCAGCAGCTTAGCAGGACAGGGGGCGGCGTTCGGCTACACCTTC. This codes for CASSLAGQGAAFGYTF.

This clonotype was seen at least ten times. The rearrangement uses TRBV2 and TRBJ1-2; weak D call: TRBD1 (5 bases). With 7 bases removed from V and 8 bases from J, the gap between germline ends came to 14 bases. Germline assignment: CDR1 SNHLY and CDR2 FYNNEI. The CDR3 has 12 amino acids. The CDR3 here is CASNRDSGGYTF. The CDR3 nucleotides are TGTGCCAGCAACAGAGACAGTGGCGGCTACACCTTC.

On this clonotype itself: This may arise from a read error, as a much more abundant clone is one base away. The CDR3 carries no conserved terminal phenylalanine or tryptophan, so it likely arises from a read error. The rearrangement links TRBV5-1 to TRBJ2-7; D might be TRBD1 (5 bases). Per the germline V gene, CDR1 is SGHRS and CDR2 is YFSETQ. Trimming took off 0 bases at V and 5 bases at J, with 12 bases between the two ends. The CDR3 is 14 amino acids. This CDR3 is CASSLAQGWDEQYS. In DNA form, the CDR3 reads TGCGCCAGCAGCTTGGCTCAGGGTTGGGACGAGCAGTACTCC.

The chain carries TRBV10-3 and TRBJ1-1; D perhaps matches TRBD1 (6 bases). V gave up 7 bases and J gave up 6 bases, with 18 bases separating them. Germline CDR1 is ENHRY and CDR2 is SYGVKD. The CDR3 is 14 residues long. The CDR3 reads CAITQGREGAEAFF. CDR3 DNA: TGTGCCATCACCCAAGGTAGGGAGGGGGCTGAAGCTTTCTTT.